This T cell receptor beta chain was sequenced in a study of blood T cell repertoires in COVID-19 (dated by TCRdb to the early 2020s). In terms of the full investigation: The collaborator samples originated in the United States, Italy and Spain and spanned the acute and convalescent phases of COVID-19. The prospective study material was composed of cDNA or gDNA derived from T cells, B-cell-depleted T cells, or PBMCs. The dataset comprised deeply sampled blood TCRbeta repertoires from subjects exposed to, actively infected with, or recovered from COVID-19. The repertoires were released in a freely available public database intended as a resource for research on the immune response to SARS-CoV-2. The samples were drawn from the first 160 participants of the ongoing ImmuneRACE study and from more than 1,000 subjects provided by 6 global collaborators. Nearly every sample came with metadata listing a de-identified subject ID, COVID-19 status, age in years and sex. Where available, HLA class I and class II types were obtained from metadata supplied by the sample provider rather than from assay-based typing. What the authors observed across the whole study: Clinical and demographic metadata were provided uncurated, with the amount varying by source and participant.

Collaborating institutions collected whole blood in K2EDTA tubes following their own protocols. For TCRbeta analysis, collaborators shipped samples as frozen whole blood, isolated PBMCs, or DNA extracted from either of those sample types. Including the terminal cysteine and phenylalanine, the CDR3 comprises 17 residues. The sequence is cut down to CDR3 DNA, 51 bases in frame from base 1. Trimming removed 0 bases from V and 3 bases from J, leaving 17 bases between the germline ends. CDR1 and CDR2 are read off the germline V gene (reference sequence) as SGHKS and YYEKEE. The immunoSEQ Assay, a bias-controlled multiplex PCR, was used to amplify TCRbeta CDR3 regions from genomic DNA. As for the original processing: The number of nucleated cells in each sample was estimated by amplification of reference gene primers within the assay. To quantify the absolute abundance of each unique TCRbeta CDR3 rearrangement, sequence reads were collapsed and filtered. For each sample, productive Simpson clonality was calculated as the square root of Simpson's diversity index over productive rearrangements. TCRdb mirrors the immuneACCESS table, restricted to in-frame sequences. Some clones are absent from its copies; in checked studies, under half trace to an unresolved V gene, and the reason for the others is unknown. V, J and clone size derive from that table, while D and trimming were established from the DNA sequence. The sample includes approximately 380,000 clones, with about 85% observed a single time. The ten largest clonotypes hold 3% to 4% of the sample.

Remarks on this clone: Its antigen specificity is not known. One base away there is no much larger clone; base qualities are not given.

Material: peripheral blood. The rearranged chain carries TRBV5-5 and TRBJ2-3; 6 matching bases give a weak D call of TRBD1. The sequence was obtained from a woman aged 18-29 years with acute or convalescent COVID-19. Here the CDR3 is given as CASSLEGWNRVTDTQYF. Here is the DNA: TGTGCCAGCAGCTTGGAGGGTTGGAACAGGGTGACAGATACGCAGTATTTT.